The clone carrying this T cell receptor beta chain appeared a few times. What it binds is not known. This sample stems from a study of T-cell reconstitution after alpha-beta-depleted transplantation in children. Trimming at V came to 5 bases and at J to 2 bases, leaving 6 bases not matched to a gene. Germline V gene lookup returns CDR1 SGHTA and CDR2 FQGNSA. The CDR3 extends over 15 amino acids. Study findings and constraints: One year post-transplant, T-cell counts and diversity were largely derived from T cells produced anew. Expanded graft clones, several hundred of them, were reportedly the source of alpha-beta T cells about two months after transplant. In some patients, recipient T cells and intrathymic progenitors surviving conditioning explained high day-60 diversity.

During its preparation, the TCRbeta library received unique molecular identifiers. TCRdb redid the calling of the PCR reads with MiXCR, one entry per CDR3 protein. The sample has 200,000 to 250,000 distinct CDR3 sequences; around 8.4% are singletons. The sequencing here drew on PBMCs, mostly from graft donor cells, taken 360 days after TCRalphabeta/CD19-depleted stem cell transplant. The TCR was taken from a male patient aged 2-15 years who had a stem cell transplant for acute myeloid leukemia, so the T cells may come from the graft donor. The V call is TRBV7-2, the J call TRBJ2-7; 10 bases fit TRBD1. CDR3 sequence reads: CASSLGQGLTYEQYF. CDR3 nucleotide sequence: TGTGCCAGCAGCCTGGGACAGGGGCTCACCTACGAGCAGTACTTC. Combining the CDR3 with reference TRBV7-2 and TRBJ2-7 gives the whole variable domain GAGVSQSPSNKVTEKGKDVELRCDPISGHTALYWYRQSLGQGLEFLIYFQGNSAPDKSGLPSDRFSAERTGGSVSTLTIQRTQQEDSAVYLCASSLGQGLTYEQYFGPGTRLTVT.